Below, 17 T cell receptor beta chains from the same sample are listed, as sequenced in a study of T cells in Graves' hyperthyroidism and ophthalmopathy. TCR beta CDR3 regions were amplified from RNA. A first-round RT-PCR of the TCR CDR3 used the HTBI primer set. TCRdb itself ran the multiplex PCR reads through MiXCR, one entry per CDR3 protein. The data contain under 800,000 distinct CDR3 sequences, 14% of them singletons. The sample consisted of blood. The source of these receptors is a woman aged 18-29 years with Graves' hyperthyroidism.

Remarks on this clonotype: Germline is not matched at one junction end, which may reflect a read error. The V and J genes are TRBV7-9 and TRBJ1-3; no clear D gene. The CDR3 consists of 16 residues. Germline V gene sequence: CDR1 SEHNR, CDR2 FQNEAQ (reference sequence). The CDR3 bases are TGTGCCAGCAGCTCCACGACGGGGAGCTCTGGAAACACCATACATTTT. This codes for CASSSTTGSSGNTIHF.

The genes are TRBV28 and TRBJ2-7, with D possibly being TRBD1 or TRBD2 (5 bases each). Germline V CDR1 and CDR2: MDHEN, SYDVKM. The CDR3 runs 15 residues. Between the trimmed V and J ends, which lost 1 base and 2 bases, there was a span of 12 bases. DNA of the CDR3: TGTGCCAGCAGTTTATTGGGGGTGAGAGCCTACGAGCAGTACTTC. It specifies CASSLLGVRAYEQYF.

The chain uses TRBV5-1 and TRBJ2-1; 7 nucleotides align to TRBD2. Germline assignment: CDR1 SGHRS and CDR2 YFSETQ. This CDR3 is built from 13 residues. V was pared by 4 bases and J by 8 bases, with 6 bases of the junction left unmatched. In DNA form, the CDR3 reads TGCGCCAGCAGCCGGAGGGCGGGGGATGAGCAGTTCTTC. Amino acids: CASSRRAGDEQFF. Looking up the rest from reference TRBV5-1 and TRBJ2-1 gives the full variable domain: KAGVTQTPRYLIKTRGQQVTLSCSPISGHRSVSWYQQTPGQGLQFLFEYFSETQRNKGNFPGRFSGRQFSNSRSEMNVSTLELGDSALYLCASSRRAGDEQFFGPGTRLTVL.

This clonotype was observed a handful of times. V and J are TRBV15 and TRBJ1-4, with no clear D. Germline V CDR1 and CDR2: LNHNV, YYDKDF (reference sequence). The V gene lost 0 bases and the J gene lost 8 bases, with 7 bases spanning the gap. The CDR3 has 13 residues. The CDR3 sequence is CATSRDENEKLFF. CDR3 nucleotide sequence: TGTGCCACCAGCAGAGATGAAAACGAAAAACTGTTTTTT.

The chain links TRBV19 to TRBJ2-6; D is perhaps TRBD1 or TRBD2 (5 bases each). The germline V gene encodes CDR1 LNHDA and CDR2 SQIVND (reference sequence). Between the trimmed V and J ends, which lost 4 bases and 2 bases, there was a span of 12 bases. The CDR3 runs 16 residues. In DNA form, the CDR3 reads TGTGCCAGTAGTACTTGGGGGTTACCTGGGGCCAACGTCCTGACTTTC. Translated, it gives CASSTWGLPGANVLTF.

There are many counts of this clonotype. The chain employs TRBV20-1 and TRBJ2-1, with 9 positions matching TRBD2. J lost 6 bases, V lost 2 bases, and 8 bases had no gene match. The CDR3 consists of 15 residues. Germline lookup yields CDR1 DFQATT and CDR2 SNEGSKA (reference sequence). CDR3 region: CSARIAGGPGNEQFF. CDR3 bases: TGCAGTGCTAGAATTGCGGGAGGGCCGGGCAATGAGCAGTTCTTC.

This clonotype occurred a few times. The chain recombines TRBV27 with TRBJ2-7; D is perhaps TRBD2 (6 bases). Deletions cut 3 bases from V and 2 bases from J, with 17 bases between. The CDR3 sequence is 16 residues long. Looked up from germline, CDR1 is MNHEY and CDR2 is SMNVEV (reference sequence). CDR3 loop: CASSFLRRESPYEQYF. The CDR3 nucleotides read TGTGCCAGCAGTTTCCTTCGGAGGGAATCCCCCTACGAGCAGTACTTC.

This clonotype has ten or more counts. The CDR3 here is CASSLDFTGELFF. In DNA form, the CDR3 reads TGTGCCAGCAGCTTAGACTTCACCGGGGAGCTGTTTTTT. The chain has TRBV11-1 and TRBJ2-2; no clear D. Germline CDR1 is SGHAT and CDR2 is FQDESV (reference sequence). This CDR3 has 13 amino acids. V was pared by 1 base and J by 4 bases, with 4 bases between.

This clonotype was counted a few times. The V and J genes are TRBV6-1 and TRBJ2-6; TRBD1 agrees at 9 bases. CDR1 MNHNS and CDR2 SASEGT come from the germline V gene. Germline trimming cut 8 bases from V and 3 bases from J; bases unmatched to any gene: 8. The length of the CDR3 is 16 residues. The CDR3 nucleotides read TGTGCCAGCCGCCTCGACAGGGGGTATGGGGCCAACGTCCTGACTTTC. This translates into CASRLDRGYGANVLTF.

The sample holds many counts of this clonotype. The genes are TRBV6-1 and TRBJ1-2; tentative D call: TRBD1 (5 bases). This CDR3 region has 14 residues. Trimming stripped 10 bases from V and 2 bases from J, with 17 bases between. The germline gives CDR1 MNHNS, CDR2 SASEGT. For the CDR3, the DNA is TGTGCCACCAGGGTGGAGCCTATAAACTATGGCTACACCTTC. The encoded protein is CATRVEPINYGYTF.

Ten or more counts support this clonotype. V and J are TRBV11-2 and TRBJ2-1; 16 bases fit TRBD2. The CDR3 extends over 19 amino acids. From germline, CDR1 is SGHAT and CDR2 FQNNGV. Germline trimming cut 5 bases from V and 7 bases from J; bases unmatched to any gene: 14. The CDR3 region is CASSPRPGLAGGPGNEQFF. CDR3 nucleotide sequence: TGTGCCAGCAGCCCACGACCGGGACTAGCGGGAGGGCCTGGGAATGAGCAGTTCTTC.

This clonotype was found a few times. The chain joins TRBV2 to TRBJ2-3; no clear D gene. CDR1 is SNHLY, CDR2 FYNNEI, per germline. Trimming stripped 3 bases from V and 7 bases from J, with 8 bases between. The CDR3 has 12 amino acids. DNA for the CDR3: TGTGCCAGCAGTGAGACTGCCCATACGCAGTATTTT. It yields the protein CASSETAHTQYF.

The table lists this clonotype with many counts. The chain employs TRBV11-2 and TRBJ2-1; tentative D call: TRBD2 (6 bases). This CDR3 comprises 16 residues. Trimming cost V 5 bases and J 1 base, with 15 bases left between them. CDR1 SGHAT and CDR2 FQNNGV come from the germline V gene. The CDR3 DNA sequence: TGTGCCAGCAGCAAACTTAGCGGAAGTTCCTACAATGAGCAGTTCTTC. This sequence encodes CASSKLSGSSYNEQFF. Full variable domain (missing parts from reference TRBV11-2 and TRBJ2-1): EAGVAQSPRYKIIEKRQSVAFWCNPISGHATLYWYQQILGQGPKLLIQFQNNGVVDDSQLPKDRFSAERLKGVDSTLKIQPAKLEDSAVYLCASSKLSGSSYNEQFFGPGTRLTVL.

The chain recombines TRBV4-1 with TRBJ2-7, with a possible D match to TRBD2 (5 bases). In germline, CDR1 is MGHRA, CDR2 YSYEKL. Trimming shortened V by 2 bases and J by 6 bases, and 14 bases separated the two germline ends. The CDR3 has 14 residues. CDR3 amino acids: CASSQPWDRGEQYF. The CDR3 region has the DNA TGCGCCAGCAGCCAACCGTGGGATCGGGGCGAGCAGTACTTC.

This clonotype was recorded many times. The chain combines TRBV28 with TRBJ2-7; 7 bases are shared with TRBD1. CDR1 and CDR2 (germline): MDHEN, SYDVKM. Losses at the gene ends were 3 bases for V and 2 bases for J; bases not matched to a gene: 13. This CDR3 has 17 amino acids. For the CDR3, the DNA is TGTGCCAGCAGTTTTTCCCCAGGACAGGCTAATGCCTACGAGCAGTACTTC. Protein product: CASSFSPGQANAYEQYF. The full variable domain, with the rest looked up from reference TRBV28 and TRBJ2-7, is DVKVTQSSRYLVKRTGEKVFLECVQDMDHENMFWYRQDPGLGLRLIYFSYDVKMKEKGDIPEGYSVSREKKERFSLILESASTNQTSMYLCASSFSPGQANAYEQYFGPGTRLTVT.

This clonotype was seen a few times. The CDR3 nucleotides are TGTGCCAGCAGCACCTGGGGCAATGAGCAGTTCTTC. It is translated as CASSTWGNEQFF. The genes are TRBV14 and TRBJ2-1; D gene unclear. The CDR3 is 12 amino acids. The ends were cut back, 5 bases at V and 6 bases at J, with 8 bases in the middle. Germline V gene sequence: CDR1 SGHDN, CDR2 FVKESK.

CDR3 sequence reads: CASSLPGKNGYTF. DNA for the CDR3: TGCGCCAGCAGCTTGCCAGGGAAGAATGGCTACACCTTC. The V call is TRBV5-1, the J call TRBJ1-2; perhaps TRBD1 as D (5 bases). The V and J ends lost 1 base and 6 bases respectively, with 10 bases between them. The CDR3 runs to 13 residues. CDR1 is SGHRS, CDR2 YFSETQ, per germline.